This TCR beta chain was recorded in a study of blood T cell repertoires in COVID-19. With V trimmed by 4 bases and J by 8 bases, 1 base remained unmatched. The germline V gene encodes CDR1 LGHDT and CDR2 YNNKEL (reference sequence). The CDR3 spans 13 residues. TCRdb's copy holds only in-frame clones and misses some; the assay was immunoSEQ multiplex PCR. The sample lists 110,000 to 150,000 clones; roughly 75% were seen once. The sequence derives from a woman aged 50 to 60 who had recovered from COVID-19. Material for sequencing was PBMCs or T cells enriched from blood (not recorded which). The chain couples TRBV3-1 (or the pseudogene TRBV3-2) to TRBJ1-4; 10 bases map to TRBD1. CDR3 in DNA: TGTGCCAGCAGCCGGGGACAGGGGGAAAAACTGTTTTTT. This translates into CASSRGQGEKLFF.